This TCR beta chain was identified in a study of T cell responses to AZD1222 COVID-19 vaccine. Points from the study as a whole: A rise in Spike-specific TCR breadth and depth followed two AZD1222 doses. White British people made up most donors, females outnumbered males, and clonal diversity was possibly underestimated.

Doses given second, at about 4 or about 12 weeks, were pooled. TCRdb's copy holds only in-frame clones and misses some; the assay was immunoSEQ multiplex PCR. The sample records about 140,000 clones, 70% to 90% being singletons. About this clone itself: What it binds is unknown.

CDR1 is MDHEN and CDR2 is SYDVKM in the germline V gene. V lost 1 base and J 0 bases, leaving 10 bases between the germline ends. The CDR3 has 16 amino acids. This TCR derives from an adult who received the AZD1222 COVID-19 vaccine. The chain links TRBV28 to TRBJ2-1; D uncertain. The material was peripheral blood, obtained 28 days after the second AZD1222 dose. The CDR3 DNA is TGTGCCAGCAGTTTATATGCACAGAGCTCCTACAATGAGCAGTTCTTC. Its protein product is CASSLYAQSSYNEQFF.